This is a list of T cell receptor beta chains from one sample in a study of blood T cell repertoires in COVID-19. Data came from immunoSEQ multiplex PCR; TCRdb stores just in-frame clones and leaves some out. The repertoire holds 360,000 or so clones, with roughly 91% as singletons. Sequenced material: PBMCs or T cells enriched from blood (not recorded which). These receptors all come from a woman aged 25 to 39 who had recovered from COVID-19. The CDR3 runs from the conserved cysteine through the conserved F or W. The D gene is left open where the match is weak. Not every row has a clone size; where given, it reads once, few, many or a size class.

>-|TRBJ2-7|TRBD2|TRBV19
TGTGCCAGTAGTCCGGGACTAGCGGTCTACGAGCAGTACTTC
CASSPGLAVYEQYF
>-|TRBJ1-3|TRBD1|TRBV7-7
TGTGCCAGCAGCGCGGGACAGGTTTTCTCTGGAAACACCATATATTTT
CASSAGQVFSGNTIYF
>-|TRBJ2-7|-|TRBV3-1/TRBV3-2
TGTGCCAGCAGCCAGGCTTGGTCCTACGAGCAGTACTTC
CASSQAWSYEQYF
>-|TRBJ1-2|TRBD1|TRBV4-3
TGCGCCAGCAGCCCCGATCTGACAGGGCCCGACCCTAACTATGGCTACACCTTC
CASSPDLTGPDPNYGYTF
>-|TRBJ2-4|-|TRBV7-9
TGTGCCAGCGCTGGTTGGGGGGAACTAGCCAAAAACATTCAGTACTTC
CASAGWGELAKNIQYF
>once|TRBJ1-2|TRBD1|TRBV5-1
TGCGCCAGCAGCAGGAGGGACAGGGATGGTGGCTACACCTTC
CASSRRDRDGGYTF
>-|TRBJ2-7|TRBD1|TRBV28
TGTGCCAGCAGTGCCATGGACAGGATCGAGTTCGAGCAGTACTTC
CASSAMDRIEFEQYF
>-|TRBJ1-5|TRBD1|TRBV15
TGTGCCACCAGCAGTGACAGGGGCCCCGATCAGCCCCAGCATTTT
CATSSDRGPDQPQHF
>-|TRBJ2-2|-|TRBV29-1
TGCAGCGTCGTGGGAGTCGGGGAGCTGTTTTTT
CSVVGVGELFF
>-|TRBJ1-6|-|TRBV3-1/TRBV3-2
TGTGCCAGCAGCCAAGACGGGAGTATCTCCTATAATTCACCCCTCCACTTT
CASSQDGSISYNSPLHF
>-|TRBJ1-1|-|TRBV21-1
TGTGCCAGTAGGACAGGGGAGGGGCACACTGAAGCTTTCTTT
CASRTGEGHTEAFF
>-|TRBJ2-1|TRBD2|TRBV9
TGTGCCAGCAGCCCGCCTCCGACTAGCGGGGGATACAATGAGCAGTTCTTC
CASSPPPTSGGYNEQFF
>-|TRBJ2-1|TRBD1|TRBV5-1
TGCGCCAGCAGCCCGGGACAGCCCTACAATGAGCAGTTCTTC
CASSPGQPYNEQFF
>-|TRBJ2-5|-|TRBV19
TGTGCCAGTAGTAGCGACAGGCGGGTCGAGACCCAGTACTTC
CASSSDRRVETQYF
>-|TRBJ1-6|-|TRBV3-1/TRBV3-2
TGTGCCAGCAGCCTGGACGTAAATTCAAGGCGGGAGGTCCACTTT
CASSLDVNSRREVHF
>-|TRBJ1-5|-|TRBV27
TGTGCCAGCAGTCCCGGGGGGAGTGGGCAGCCCCAGCATTTT
CASSPGGSGQPQHF
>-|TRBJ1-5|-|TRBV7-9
TGTGCCAGCAGCCCCGAGGGTATAAGCAATCAGCCCCAGCATTTT
CASSPEGISNQPQHF
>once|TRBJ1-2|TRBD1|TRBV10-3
TGTGCCATTTTAGAAGCGTCCCGGGGTGACAGGGGGAAGGGCTACACCTTC
CAILEASRGDRGKGYTF
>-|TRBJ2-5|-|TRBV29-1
TGCAGCGGTCTCCGGGACTACCAAGAGACCCAGTACTTC
CSGLRDYQETQYF
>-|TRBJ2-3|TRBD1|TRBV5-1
TGCGCCAGCAGCTTGGCCTCGCAGGGGGGCACAGATACGCAGTATTTT
CASSLASQGGTDTQYF
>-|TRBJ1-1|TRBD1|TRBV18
TGTGCCAGCTCGTACATGATGGGACAGGGGAGGACTGAAGCTTTCTTT
CASSYMMGQGRTEAFF
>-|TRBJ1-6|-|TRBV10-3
TGTGCCATCAGTGATTTCGGGGAGACCTATAATTCACCCCTCCACTTT
CAISDFGETYNSPLHF
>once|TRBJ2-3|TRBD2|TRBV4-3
TGCGCCAGCAGCCCATACTTAACTAGCGGGGGGACGGAGGGTACGCAGTATTTT
CASSPYLTSGGTEGTQYF
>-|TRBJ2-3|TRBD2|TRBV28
TGTGCCAGCAGCCAACTAGCGGGAGAATGGGGGCAGTATTTT
CASSQLAGEWGQYF
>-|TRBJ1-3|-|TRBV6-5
TGTGCCAGCAGCTCGGGACACCCCTGGAACACCATATATTTT
CASSSGHPWNTIYF
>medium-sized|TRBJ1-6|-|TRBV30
TGTGCCTGGAGTGTAGCGGGACAAGCTAATTCACCCCTCCACTTT
CAWSVAGQANSPLHF
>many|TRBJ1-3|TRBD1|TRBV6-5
TGTGCCAGCAAAAAGACAGGGGGCTCTGGAAACACCATATATTTT
CASKKTGGSGNTIYF
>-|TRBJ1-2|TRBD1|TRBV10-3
TGTGCCATCAGACACCCGAAGGGACAGGGATTGTATGGCTACACCTTC
CAIRHPKGQGLYGYTF
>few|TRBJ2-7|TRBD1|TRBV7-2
TGTGCCAGCAGAAAGGACAGGGAGAGTTTCTACGAGCAGTACTTC
CASRKDRESFYEQYF
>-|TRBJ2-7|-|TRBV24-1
TGTGCCACCAGTGGCGGGACCATCGGCTCCTACGAGCAGTACTTC
CATSGGTIGSYEQYF
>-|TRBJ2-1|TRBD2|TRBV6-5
TGTGCCAGCAGTTACGCACCGGGACTAGGACGTGGTGAGCAGTTCTTC
CASSYAPGLGRGEQFF
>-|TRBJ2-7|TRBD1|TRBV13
TGTGCCAGCAGCCGAGGACAGGGGGGATACGAGCAGTACTTC
CASSRGQGGYEQYF
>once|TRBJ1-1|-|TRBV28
TGTGCCAGCTGGACGGGAGAGGGTATGAACACTGAAGCTTTCTTT
CASWTGEGMNTEAFF
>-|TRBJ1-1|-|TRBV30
TGTGCCTGGACGGGAGACAGGAACACTGAAGCTTTCTTT
CAWTGDRNTEAFF
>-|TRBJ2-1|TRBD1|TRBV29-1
TGCAGCGTCCGACAGGGCAACCATGAGCAGTTCTTC
CSVRQGNHEQFF
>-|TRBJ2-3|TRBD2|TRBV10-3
TGTGCCATCAGTGAGCCAGCGGGACTCACAGATACGCAGTATTTT
CAISEPAGLTDTQYF
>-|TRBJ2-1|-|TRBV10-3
TGTGCCATCAAGGACAGCTCCTACAATGAGCAGTTCTTC
CAIKDSSYNEQFF
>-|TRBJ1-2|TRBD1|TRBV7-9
TGTGCCAGCAGCTTACAAACAGGGGGTGGCTATGGCTACACCTTC
CASSLQTGGGYGYTF
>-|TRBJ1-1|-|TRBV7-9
TGTGCCAGCAGCTTAGACACCTTGAACACTGAAGCTTTCTTT
CASSLDTLNTEAFF
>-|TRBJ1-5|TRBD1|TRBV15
TGTGCCACCAGCAGAGGGGACAGAGATCAGCCCCAGCATTTT
CATSRGDRDQPQHF
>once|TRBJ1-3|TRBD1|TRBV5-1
TGCGCCAGCAGCTCTCAGGGGGTCGACACCATATATTTT
CASSSQGVDTIYF